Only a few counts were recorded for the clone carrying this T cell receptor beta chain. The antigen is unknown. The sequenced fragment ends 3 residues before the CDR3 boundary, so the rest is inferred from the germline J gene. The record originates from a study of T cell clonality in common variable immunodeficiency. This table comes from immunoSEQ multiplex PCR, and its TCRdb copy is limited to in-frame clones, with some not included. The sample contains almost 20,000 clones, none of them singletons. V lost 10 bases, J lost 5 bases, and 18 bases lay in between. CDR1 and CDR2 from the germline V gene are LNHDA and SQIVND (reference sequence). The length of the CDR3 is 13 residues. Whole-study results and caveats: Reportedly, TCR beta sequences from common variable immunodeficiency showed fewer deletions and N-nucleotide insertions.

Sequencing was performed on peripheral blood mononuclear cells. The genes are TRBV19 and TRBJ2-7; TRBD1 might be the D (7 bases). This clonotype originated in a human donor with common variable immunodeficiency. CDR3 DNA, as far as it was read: TGTGCCACCCGAGGGGGGACAGCCAACGAG. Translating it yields CATRGGTANE. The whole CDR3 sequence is CATRGGTANEQYF.